There are many counts of the clone carrying this TCR beta chain. Germline CDR1 SGHRS, CDR2 YFSETQ. The CDR3 extends over 14 amino acids. The ends were cut back, 1 base at V and 1 base at J, with 8 bases in the middle. TCRdb passed the 5' RACE reads through MiXCR, listing each CDR3 protein once. The table shows fewer than 250,000 distinct CDR3 sequences, with under 30% occurring only once. This record comes from a study of CD8 T cells in ankylosing spondylitis. The source material was blood, either unsorted or a sorted T cell fraction (not recorded which). V is TRBV5-1 and J is TRBJ1-1; the D is unclear. This sequence was found in a male donor with ankylosing spondylitis or in good health (not recorded which). This chain's CDR3 is CASSLTTSNTEAFF. The DNA for the CDR3 is TGCGCCAGCAGCTTGACAACCTCGAACACTGAAGCTTTCTTT.